This T cell receptor beta chain was sequenced during a study of T cells after posttransplantation cyclophosphamide. The CDR3 contains 19 residues. Deletions cut 0 bases from V and 0 bases from J, with 16 bases between. Germline-derived CDR1 and CDR2 are SGHRS and YFSETQ. The related graft donor's blood sample was taken on the day of bone marrow donation. This clone was seen many times. The antigen remains undetermined. Overall study findings and caveats: Skin or GI-infiltrating T cells shared few TRB sequences with blood. Donor CD8+ memory clones often dominated recipient blood repertoires at later times. Recipient CMV seropositivity and CMV reactivation strongly tracked TRB clonality.

Here immunoSEQ multiplex PCR was the method, and the copy in TCRdb shows in-frame clones only, minus some. The record shows tens of thousands of clones for this sample, with no singletons present. This TCR came from a man aged 35 to 55 in good health, CMV-negative, and a related stem cell transplant donor. V and J are TRBV5-1 and TRBJ1-6; TRBD1 might be the D (6 bases). Sequenced: PBMCs. The CDR3 nucleotides are TGCGCCAGCAGCTTGGAGGGTCAGGGGATGAGCTCCTATAATTCACCCCTCCACTTT. This sequence encodes CASSLEGQGMSSYNSPLHF.